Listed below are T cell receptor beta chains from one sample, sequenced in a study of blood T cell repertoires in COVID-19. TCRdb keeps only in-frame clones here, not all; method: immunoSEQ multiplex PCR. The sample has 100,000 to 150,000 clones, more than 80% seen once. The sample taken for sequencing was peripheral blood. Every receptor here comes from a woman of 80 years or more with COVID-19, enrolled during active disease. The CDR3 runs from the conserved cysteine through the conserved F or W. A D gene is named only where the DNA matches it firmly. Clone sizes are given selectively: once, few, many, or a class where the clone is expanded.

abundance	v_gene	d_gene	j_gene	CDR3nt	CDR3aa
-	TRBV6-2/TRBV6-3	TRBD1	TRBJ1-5	TGTGCCAGCAGTTCCCCAGGGGGCGGTCAGCCCCAGCATTTT	CASSSPGGGQPQHF
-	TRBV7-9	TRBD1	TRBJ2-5	TGTGCCAGCAGCGTCAGACAGGGTGTAAGGTACTTC	CASSVRQGVRYF
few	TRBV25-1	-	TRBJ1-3	TGTGCCAGCAGTGACAGCTCTGGAAACACCATATATTTT	CASSDSSGNTIYF
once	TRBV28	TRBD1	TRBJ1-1	TGTGCCAGCAACTTCCGACAGGGGGCGATTACCCTGGGTGCTTTCTTT	CASNFRQGAITLGAFF
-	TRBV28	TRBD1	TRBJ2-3	TGTGCCAGCAGTTTAATACAGGGGGCCGGGACAGATACGCAGTATTTT	CASSLIQGAGTDTQYF
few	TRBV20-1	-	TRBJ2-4	TGCAGTGCTAGTCAAGTCGCGGGGAACATTCAGTACTTC	CSASQVAGNIQYF
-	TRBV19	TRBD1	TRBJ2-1	TGTGCCAGTAGCGGACAGGGAAGGAATGAGCAGTTCTTC	CASSGQGRNEQFF
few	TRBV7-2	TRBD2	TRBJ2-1	TGTGCCAGCAGCTCATTCCCGGGACTAGCGGCCGGTGAGCAGTTCTTC	CASSSFPGLAAGEQFF
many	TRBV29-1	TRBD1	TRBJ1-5	TGCAGCGCCGGACAGGGGGTTGATCAGCCCCAGCATTTT	CSAGQGVDQPQHF
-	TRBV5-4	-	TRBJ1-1	TGTGCCAGCAGCTTTGGGGGGGCCATCAACACTGAAGCTTTCTTT	CASSFGGAINTEAFF
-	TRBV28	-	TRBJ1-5	TGTGCCAGTAAGTACAGGTTAACCTACAGCAATCAGCCCCAGCATTTT	CASKYRLTYSNQPQHF
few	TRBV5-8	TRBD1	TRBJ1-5	TGTGCCAGCAGCCTACTCATAGACAGGGGAACTCAGCCCCAGCATTTT	CASSLLIDRGTQPQHF
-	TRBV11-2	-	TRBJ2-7	TGTGCCAGCAGCACGGGGCTAGCGAAATACGAGCAGTACTTC	CASSTGLAKYEQYF
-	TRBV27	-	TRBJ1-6	TGTGCCAGCAGTACCACCCTAGGGGAAAGGTCACCCCTCCACTTT	CASSTTLGERSPLHF
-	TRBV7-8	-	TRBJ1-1	TGTGCCAGCAGCTTAGACCCCACAACGAACACTGAAGCTTTCTTT	CASSLDPTTNTEAFF
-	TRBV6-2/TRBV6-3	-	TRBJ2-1	TGTGCCAGCAGTTACGGGCGGAGGGGCGTGTCCTACAATGAGCAGTTCTTC	CASSYGRRGVSYNEQFF
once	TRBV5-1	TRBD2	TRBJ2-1	TGCGCCAGCAGTTTAGCGGGAGGGCCGCGAGACGATGAGCAGTTCTTC	CASSLAGGPRDDEQFF
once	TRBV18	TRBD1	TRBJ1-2	TGTGCCAGCTCACCACGCCAGGGGGTGGGCTACACCTTC	CASSPRQGVGYTF
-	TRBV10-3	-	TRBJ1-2	TGTGCCATCGGGGGGAAACAGGAGAGCTACACCTTC	CAIGGKQESYTF
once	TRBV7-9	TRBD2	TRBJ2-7	TGTGCCAGCAGCTTAGGCGGGGGTTCGGGCGAGCAGTACTTC	CASSLGGGSGEQYF
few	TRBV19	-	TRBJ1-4	TGTGCCAGTTCTCCCGGGAGCTTTAATGAAAAACTGTTTTTT	CASSPGSFNEKLFF
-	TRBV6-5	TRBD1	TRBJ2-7	TGTGCCAGCCGACAGGGGGCTGAGCAGTACTTC	CASRQGAEQYF
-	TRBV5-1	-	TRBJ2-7	TGCGCCAGCAGCTTGACCCGGGAAGAGCAGTACTTC	CASSLTREEQYF
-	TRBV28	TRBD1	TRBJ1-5	TGTGCCAGCACCGGGACAGGCAGGCAGCCCCAGCATTTT	CASTGTGRQPQHF
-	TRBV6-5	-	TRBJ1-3	TGTGCCAGCAGTTCTCGGGGTGGTAGGACCATATATTTT	CASSSRGGRTIYF
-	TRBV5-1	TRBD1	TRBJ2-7	TGCGCCAGCAGCTTGGGACCGGGACAGAGCTACGAGCAGTACTTC	CASSLGPGQSYEQYF
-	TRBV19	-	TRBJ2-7	TGTGCCAGTAGTACAGCAGGGATGGCCTACGAGCAGTACTTC	CASSTAGMAYEQYF
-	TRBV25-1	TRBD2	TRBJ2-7	TGTGCCAGCAGTGGGAGCGGGAGGGCCGGTTCCTACGAGCAGTACTTC	CASSGSGRAGSYEQYF
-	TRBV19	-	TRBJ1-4	TGTGCCAGTATTGGGGTTCTCGGAGGAAAACTGTTTTTT	CASIGVLGGKLFF
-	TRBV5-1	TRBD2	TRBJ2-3	TGCGCCAGCAGCTTAGCGGGGACCAGCGCAGATACGCAGTATTTT	CASSLAGTSADTQYF
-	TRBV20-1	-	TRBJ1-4	TGCAGTGCTGGTGGGGACTCTAAAGAAAAACTGTTTTTT	CSAGGDSKEKLFF